Listed here are 19 T cell receptor beta chains from one sample, sequenced in a study of Ad26.COV2.S vaccination and SARS-CoV-2 variants. TCRdb's table, derived via immunoSEQ multiplex PCR, lists solely in-frame clones and lacks some. The data show roughly 350,000 clones, roughly 89% seen once. Treatment in this sample: some 20 received Ad26.COV2.S at low or high dose, single or two shots; about 5 received placebo; per-sample allocation not given. The investigators took samples on day 63 after the first vaccine or placebo injection. Source: peripheral blood, taken in a trial of Ad26.COV2.S vaccine versus placebo. The receptor source for this set is a person aged 18 to 59 who received the Ad26.COV2.S COVID-19 vaccine or a placebo.

The V gene is TRBV10-3, the J gene TRBJ1-6; 7 bases map to TRBD1. Germline V gene sequence: CDR1 ENHRY, CDR2 SYGVKD. This CDR3 contains 16 residues. Unmatched junction bases numbered 6, after V lost 4 bases and J lost 3 bases. CDR3 in DNA: TGTGCCATCAGTGGTGGGACAGCCAACTATAATTCACCCCTCCACTTT. Its translation is CAISGGTANYNSPLHF.

This clone was counted a few times. V is TRBV5-8 and J is TRBJ1-1; 9 nucleotides agree with TRBD1. This CDR3 is built from 16 residues. V shed 1 base, J shed 5 bases, and the junction held 9 bases outside the gene matches. In germline, CDR1 is SGHTS, CDR2 YDEGEE. CDR3 DNA: TGTGCCAGCAGCTTGTTCACAGGGGGCGCGTATACTGAAGCTTTCTTT. This translates into CASSLFTGGAYTEAFF.

The chain links TRBV4-1 to TRBJ1-6; D unresolved. The CDR3 consists of 16 residues. V dropped 0 bases and J dropped 2 bases, with 8 bases sitting between them. Germline assignment: CDR1 MGHRA and CDR2 YSYEKL. Here the CDR3 DNA reads TGCGCCAGCAGCCAAGAAAGCACAGCCTATAATTCACCCCTCCACTTT. Amino acid sequence: CASSQESTAYNSPLHF.

V gene TRBV2 combines with J gene TRBJ2-1; D not certain. Germline CDR1 SNHLY, CDR2 FYNNEI. V dropped 3 bases and J dropped 4 bases, with 4 bases sitting between them. The CDR3 consists of 12 residues. Here the CDR3 DNA reads TGTGCCAGCAGTGATCAGTACAATGAGCAGTTCTTC. Translating gives CASSDQYNEQFF.

This chain joins TRBV5-1 and TRBJ2-3, with 7 bases identical to TRBD2. With 1 base clipped from V and 2 bases from J, the junction kept 10 bases outside the gene matches. The CDR3 has 17 residues. Germline CDR1 reads SGHRS; CDR2 reads YFSETQ. CDR3 amino acids: CASSLTSDPLITDTQYF. The CDR3 DNA reads as TGCGCCAGCAGCTTGACTAGCGACCCGCTAATCACAGATACGCAGTATTTT.

The chain links TRBV6-5 to TRBJ1-6; possibly TRBD1 for D (6 bases). The V end lost 5 bases, the J end lost 10 bases, and 12 bases lay between the germline ends. CDR1 and CDR2 from the germline V gene are MNHEY and SVGAGI. The CDR3 length is 13 residues. CDR3 DNA: TGTGCCAGCAGTCAGGGGTACAGGTCACCCCTCCACTTT. Its translation: CASSQGYRSPLHF.

The chain employs TRBV18 and TRBJ2-1; 7 bases are shared with TRBD1. CDR1 and CDR2 (germline): KGHSH, LQKENI. CDR3 length equals 13 residues. The trim removed 4 bases at V and 5 bases at J, leaving 2 bases unmatched. The CDR3 coding sequence is TGTGCCAGCTCACTGGGACAGAACAATGAGCAGTTCTTC. This encodes CASSLGQNNEQFF.

This clone was detected a few times. The chain carries TRBV9 and TRBJ2-2, with D perhaps matching TRBD1 or TRBD2 (5 bases each). The CDR3 covers 16 residues. Germline V CDR1 and CDR2: SGDLS, YYNGEE. V lost 3 bases and J 3 bases, leaving 15 bases between the germline ends. CDR3 bases: TGTGCCAGCAGCGAAAACCGGGACCAATACACCGGGGAGCTGTTTTTT. Amino acid sequence: CASSENRDQYTGELFF.

The rearrangement uses TRBV28 and TRBJ1-5; D is ambiguous. The CDR3 spans 17 residues. CDR1 MDHEN and CDR2 SYDVKM come from the germline V gene. V lost 8 bases and J lost 2, with 22 bases in between. CDR3 sequence reads: CASENQQRMLGNQPQHF. CDR3 nucleotide sequence: TGTGCCAGCGAAAACCAACAGAGGATGCTGGGCAATCAGCCCCAGCATTTT.

This rearrangement joins TRBV7-8 to TRBJ2-2, with TRBD2 matching 10 bases. In germline, CDR1 is SGHVS, CDR2 FQNEAQ. With 2 bases clipped from V and 5 bases from J, the junction kept 8 bases outside the gene matches. The CDR3 is made up of 17 amino acids. The CDR3 spells CASSLTSGTPRTGELFF. Written as DNA, the CDR3 is TGTGCCAGCAGCTTAACTAGCGGGACCCCGAGGACCGGGGAGCTGTTTTTT.

The chain uses TRBV6-1 and TRBJ2-4; D gene ambiguous. Looked up from germline, CDR1 is MNHNS and CDR2 is SASEGT. The CDR3 covers 13 residues. V was pared by 0 bases and J by 6 bases, with 6 bases between. The CDR3 DNA is TGTGCCAGCAGTGAAGCACCGACAAACATTCAGTACTTC. This gives the protein CASSEAPTNIQYF.

The chain is built from TRBV24-1 and TRBJ1-4; no firm D call. CDR1 and CDR2 from the germline V gene are KGHDR and SFDVKD. This CDR3 has 13 amino acids. Trimming took 5 bases from V and 12 from J, leaving 15 bases between them. CDR3 nucleotide sequence: TGTGCCACCAGTGCCCCTAACCACCCGGAACTGTTTTTT. This codes for CATSAPNHPELFF.

This chain links TRBV10-2 with TRBJ2-5, with no clear D. Trimming shortened V by 3 bases and J by 2 bases, and 10 bases separated the two germline ends. The CDR3 runs to 14 residues. The germline V gene has CDR1 WSHSY and CDR2 SAAADI. The CDR3 is CASSDGSRQETQYF. For the CDR3, the DNA is TGCGCCAGCAGTGACGGTAGCAGACAAGAGACCCAGTACTTC.

The J gene is TRBJ2-3, the V gene TRBV7-2; 8 bases agree with TRBD1. With 6 bases clipped from V and 6 bases from J, the junction kept 11 bases outside the gene matches. Per germline, CDR1 SGHTA and CDR2 FQGNSA. This CDR3 has 15 residues. The CDR3 DNA follows: TGTGCCAGCAGTCTGTTGCAGGGGGCATCTGATACGCAGTATTTT. Translated: CASSLLQGASDTQYF.

The chain couples TRBV18 to TRBJ1-4, with D tentatively TRBD1 (6 bases). The CDR3 covers 14 residues. Germline V lookup: CDR1 KGHSH, CDR2 LQKENI. Trimming removed 3 bases at V and 4 bases at J, with 9 bases between. The CDR3 nucleotides read TGTGCCAGCTCACCGACAGGAGATAATGAAAAACTGTTTTTT. This sequence encodes CASSPTGDNEKLFF.

The count of this clone is one. The J gene is TRBJ2-1, the V gene TRBV28; TRBD2 agrees at 11 bases. CDR3 length: 17 amino acids. Trimming cost V 2 bases and J 4 bases; bases outside gene matches: 7. Germline lookup yields CDR1 MDHEN and CDR2 SYDVKM. CDR3 sequence (DNA): TGTGCCAGCAGTTTAGTCAGGGCTAGCGGGAGGTACAATGAGCAGTTCTTC. Its translation: CASSLVRASGRYNEQFF. Complete variable domain (other parts from reference TRBV28 and TRBJ2-1): DVKVTQSSRYLVKRTGEKVFLECVQDMDHENMFWYRQDPGLGLRLIYFSYDVKMKEKGDIPEGYSVSREKKERFSLILESASTNQTSMYLCASSLVRASGRYNEQFFGPGTRLTVL.

This chain's CDR3 is CASSDRGDNSPLHF. The CDR3 DNA follows: TGTGCCAGCAGCGACAGGGGGGATAATTCACCCCTCCACTTT. V gene TRBV13 combines with J gene TRBJ1-6, with 9 positions matching TRBD1. Germline V gives CDR1 PRHDT, CDR2 FYEKMQ (reference sequence). The CDR3 consists of 14 residues. Losses at the gene ends were 5 bases for V and 5 bases for J; bases not matched to a gene: 1. Drawing the rest from reference TRBV13 and TRBJ1-6, the complete variable domain is AAGVIQSPRHLIKEKRETATLKCYPIPRHDTVYWYQQGPGQDPQFLISFYEKMQSDKGSIPDRFSAQQFSDYHSELNMSSLELGDSALYFCASSDRGDNSPLHFGNGTRLTVT.

The V gene is TRBV19, the J gene TRBJ1-5, with 7 bases lining up with TRBD1. This CDR3 comprises 15 residues. Germline CDR1 reads LNHDA; CDR2 reads SQIVND (reference sequence). J was trimmed by 0 bases and V by 10 bases; bases with no gene match: 9. CDR3 sequence (DNA): TGTGCCACCCGGGACAGCCTTTATAGCAATCAGCCCCAGCATTTT. It specifies CATRDSLYSNQPQHF. Looking up the rest from reference TRBV19 and TRBJ1-5 gives the full variable domain: DGGITQSPKYLFRKEGQNVTLSCEQNLNHDAMYWYRQDPGQGLRLIYYSQIVNDFQKGDIAEGYSVSREKKESFPLTVTSAQKNPTAFYLCATRDSLYSNQPQHFGDGTRLSIL.

CDR3 in amino acids: CASSSDGYEQYF. The CDR3 DNA reads TGTGCCAGCAGCTCCGACGGCTACGAGCAGTACTTC. The V call is TRBV5-6, the J call TRBJ2-7; D call uncertain. V lost 3 bases and J 3 bases, leaving 7 bases between the germline ends. The CDR3 spans 12 residues. CDR1 is SGHDT, CDR2 YYEEEE, per germline. The variable domain in full, with the rest retrieved from reference TRBV5-6 and TRBJ2-7, is DAGVTQSPTHLIKTRGQQVTLRCSPKSGHDTVSWYQQALGQGPQFIFQYYEEEERQRGNFPDRFSGHQFPNYSSELNVNALLLGDSALYLCASSSDGYEQYFGPGTRLTVT.